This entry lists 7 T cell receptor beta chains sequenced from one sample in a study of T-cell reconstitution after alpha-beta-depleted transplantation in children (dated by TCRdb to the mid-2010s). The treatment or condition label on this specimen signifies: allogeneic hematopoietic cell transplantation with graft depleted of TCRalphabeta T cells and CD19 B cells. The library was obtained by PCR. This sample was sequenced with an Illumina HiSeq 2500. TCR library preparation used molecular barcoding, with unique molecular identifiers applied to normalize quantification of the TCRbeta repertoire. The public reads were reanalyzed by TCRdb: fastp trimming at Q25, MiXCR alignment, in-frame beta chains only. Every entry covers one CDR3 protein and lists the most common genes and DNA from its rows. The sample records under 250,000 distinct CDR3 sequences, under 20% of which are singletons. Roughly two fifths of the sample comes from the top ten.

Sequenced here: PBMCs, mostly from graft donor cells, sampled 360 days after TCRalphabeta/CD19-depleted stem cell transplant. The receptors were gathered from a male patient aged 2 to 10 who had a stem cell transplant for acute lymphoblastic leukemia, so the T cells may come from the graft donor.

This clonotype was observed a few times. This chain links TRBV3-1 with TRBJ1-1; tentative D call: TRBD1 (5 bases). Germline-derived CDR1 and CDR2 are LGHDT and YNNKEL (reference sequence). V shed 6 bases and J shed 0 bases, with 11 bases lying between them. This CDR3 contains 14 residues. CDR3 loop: CASRGHTVNTEAFF. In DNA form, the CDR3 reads TGTGCCAGCAGAGGACACACCGTGAACACTGAAGCTTTCTTT. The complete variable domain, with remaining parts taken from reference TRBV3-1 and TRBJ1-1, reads DTAVSQTPKYLVTQMGNDKSIKCEQNLGHDTMYWYKQDSKKFLKIMFSYNNKELIINETVPNRFSPKSPDKAHLNLHINSLELGDSAVYFCASRGHTVNTEAFFGQGTRLTVV.

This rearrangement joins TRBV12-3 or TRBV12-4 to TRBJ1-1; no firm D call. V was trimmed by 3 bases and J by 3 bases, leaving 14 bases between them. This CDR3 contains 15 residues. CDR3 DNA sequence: TGTGCCAGCAGTTTTTCGGGGTTTCGACACACTGAAGCTTTCTTT. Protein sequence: CASSFSGFRHTEAFF.

The CDR3 loop reads CASSSGQSRGNEQFF. The DNA for the CDR3 is TGTGCCAGCAGTTCCGGACAGAGTAGGGGTAATGAGCAGTTCTTC. The genes are TRBV6-2 or TRBV6-3 and TRBJ2-1; D perhaps matches TRBD1 (6 bases). CDR1 and CDR2 from the germline V gene are MNHEY and SVGEGT. CDR3 length: 15 amino acids. V was shortened by 4 bases and J by 7 bases, with 17 bases between the two germline ends.

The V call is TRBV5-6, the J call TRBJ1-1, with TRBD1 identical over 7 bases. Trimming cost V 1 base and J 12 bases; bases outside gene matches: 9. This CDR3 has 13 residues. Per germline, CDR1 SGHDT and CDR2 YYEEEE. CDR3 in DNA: TGTGCCAGCAGCTTGACGGGGAACAGGGGAACTTTCTTT. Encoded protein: CASSLTGNRGTFF.

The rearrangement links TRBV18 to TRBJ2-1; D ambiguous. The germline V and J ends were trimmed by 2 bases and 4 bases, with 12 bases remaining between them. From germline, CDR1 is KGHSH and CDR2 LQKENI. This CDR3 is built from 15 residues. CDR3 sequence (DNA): TGTGCCAGCTCACCAAGGGTTGGGTCTTACAATGAGCAGTTCTTC. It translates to CASSPRVGSYNEQFF.

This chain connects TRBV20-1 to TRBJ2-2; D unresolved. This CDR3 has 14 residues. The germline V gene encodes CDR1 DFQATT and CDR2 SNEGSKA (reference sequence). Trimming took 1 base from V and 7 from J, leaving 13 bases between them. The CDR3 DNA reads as TGCAGTGCTAGAGCGAGTTATAACCGCGGGGAGCTGTTTTTT. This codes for CSARASYNRGELFF.

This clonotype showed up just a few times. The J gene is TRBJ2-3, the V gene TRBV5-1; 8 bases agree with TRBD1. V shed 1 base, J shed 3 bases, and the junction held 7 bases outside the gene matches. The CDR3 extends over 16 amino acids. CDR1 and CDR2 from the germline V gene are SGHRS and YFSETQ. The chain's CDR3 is CASSLSPDRGTDTQYF. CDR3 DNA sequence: TGCGCCAGCAGCTTGTCACCCGACAGGGGTACAGATACGCAGTATTTT. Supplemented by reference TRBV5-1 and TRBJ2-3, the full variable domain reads KAGVTQTPRYLIKTRGQQVTLSCSPISGHRSVSWYQQTPGQGLQFLFEYFSETQRNKGNFPGRFSGRQFSNSRSEMNVSTLELGDSALYLCASSLSPDRGTDTQYFGPGTRLTVL.